This T cell receptor beta chain comes out of a study of blood T cell repertoires in COVID-19. Across the study: Some COVID-19 samples were acute and others convalescent; all came from the United States, Italy and Spain. Sample material is recorded as cDNA or gDNA derived from T cells, B-cell-depleted T cells, or PBMCs.

Original handling: Estimated nucleated cell counts came from reference gene primer amplification. Only in-frame clones appear in the TCRdb table, and some are missing; sequencing was by immunoSEQ multiplex PCR. For V, J and clone size, that table is used; D and trimming come from the DNA. This sample has about 300,000 clones; approximately 86% occur once, and the top ten carry 1.3%. The junction had 8 bases not matched to a gene; V was cut back by 4 bases and J by 5 bases. Germline V CDR1 and CDR2: SGHRS, YFSETQ. This CDR3 comprises 16 residues. Sequences were obtained from peripheral blood. The chain carries TRBV5-1 and TRBJ2-3; 12 nucleotides line up with TRBD2. This TCR was recovered from a man aged 70 or older with acute or convalescent COVID-19. The CDR3 here is CASSPQLAGGLDTQYF. The CDR3 coding sequence is TGCGCCAGCAGCCCCCAACTAGCGGGGGGCTTAGATACGCAGTATTTT.